Here is one T cell receptor beta chain with its context. Antigen unknown. This sample was included in a study of cytomegalovirus exposure and HLA in healthy donors. The V gene lost 7 bases and the J gene lost 3 bases, with 13 bases spanning the gap. This CDR3 spans 14 amino acids. Germline V gene data show CDR1 as SEHNR and CDR2 as FQNEAQ (reference sequence). Findings and caveats of the study: Among TCR beta chains of equal frequency, HLA-associated ones were more clonally expanded in a later analysis. According to reports, the classifier identified cytomegalovirus status with high specificity and sensitivity. The majority of CMV-associated TCR beta chains were reported as apparently HLA-restricted in a later analysis. Later analysis reportedly placed an Asian-associated ancestry cluster below the roughly 690-donor mean in N-insertions.

Both 60 Vbeta primers and 13 Jbeta primers went into the PCR. Generated by immunoSEQ multiplex PCR, the TCRdb table keeps only in-frame clones and is missing some. Here the sample spans some 200,000 clones, 65% to 80% being singletons. The receptor's source is a man aged 35 to 55 in good health and CMV-seronegative. Material for sequencing was PBMCs. The chain couples TRBV7-9 to TRBJ2-1; D unclear. CDR3 sequence: CASTPYGDYNEQFF. The CDR3 nucleotides read TGTGCCAGCACCCCCTACGGAGACTACAATGAGCAGTTCTTC.